These 10 T cell receptor beta chains were all obtained from the same sample, sequenced in a study of blood T cell repertoires in COVID-19. Produced via immunoSEQ multiplex PCR; TCRdb's table is partial and in-frame only. The table shows 270,000 or so clones, with roughly nine tenths occurring only once. Sequencing was performed on PBMCs or T cells enriched from blood (not recorded which). These receptor sequences come from a woman aged 18-35 years who had recovered from COVID-19.

Only a few counts were recorded for this clone. This chain connects TRBV9 to TRBJ2-2, with TRBD2 identical over 9 bases. This CDR3 spans 13 amino acids. Trimming cost V 10 bases and J 2 bases; bases outside gene matches: 3. Germline V gives CDR1 SGDLS, CDR2 YYNGEE. The DNA for the CDR3 is TGTGCCTCTAGCGGGAAAAACACCGGGGAGCTGTTTTTT. Translation gives CASSGKNTGELFF.

V usage is TRBV6-5 and J usage is TRBJ2-5, with TRBD2 identical over 11 bases. The CDR3 loop spans 14 amino acids. V shed 7 bases, J shed 5 bases, and the junction held 6 bases outside the gene matches. The germline CDR1 and CDR2 sequences are MNHEY and SVGAGI. The CDR3 DNA reads TGTGCCAGCACCCCCTCTAGCGGGGGGGAGACCCAGTACTTC. Its protein product is CASTPSSGGETQYF.

The chain links TRBV27 to TRBJ1-4, with D possibly being TRBD1 (6 bases). The CDR3 is 16 amino acids. Trimming left V 5 bases short and J 0 bases short, with 13 bases between. The germline V gene has CDR1 MNHEY and CDR2 SMNVEV (reference sequence). The CDR3 region is CASSRTGFATNEKLFF. As DNA, the CDR3 is TGTGCCAGCAGTCGCACAGGGTTTGCAACTAATGAAAAACTGTTTTTT.

The chain employs TRBV7-8 and TRBJ2-7, with 7 positions matching TRBD1. This CDR3 region has 13 residues. Germline CDR1 reads SGHVS; CDR2 reads FQNEAQ. With V trimmed by 4 bases and J by 6 bases, 6 bases remained unmatched. This CDR3 reads CASSYRQGGEQYF. In DNA, the CDR3 is TGTGCCAGCAGCTACCGACAGGGCGGCGAGCAGTACTTC.

The rearrangement links TRBV11-2 to TRBJ2-7; possibly TRBD2 for D (6 bases). Trimming took off 7 bases at V and 3 bases at J, with 16 bases between the two ends. Germline V gene data show CDR1 as SGHAT and CDR2 as FQNNGV. The CDR3 totals 14 residues. The CDR3 sequence is CASNPFGGFYEQYF. Here the CDR3 DNA reads TGTGCCAGCAACCCCTTCGGGGGTTTCTACGAGCAGTACTTC.

In DNA, the CDR3 is TGTGCCAGCTGCGGGACCTTGCCTAACTATGGCTACACCTTC. This gives the protein CASCGTLPNYGYTF. The genes are TRBV2 and TRBJ1-2, with a tentative D call TRBD1 (5 bases). There are 14 residues in the CDR3. Trimming took 8 bases from V and 0 from J, leaving 13 bases between them. The V gene's germline CDR1 is SNHLY and CDR2 FYNNEI.

Only a few counts were recorded for this clone. V gene TRBV7-9 combines with J gene TRBJ2-7; TRBD2 matches at 8 bases. Germline V gene sequence: CDR1 SEHNR, CDR2 FQNEAQ (reference sequence). Trimming cost V 3 bases and J 4 bases; bases outside gene matches: 5. CDR3 length equals 14 residues. The CDR3 nucleotides are TGTGCCAGCAGCTTGGGGACTAGTTGGTACGAGCAGTACTTC. It translates to CASSLGTSWYEQYF. Supplemented by reference TRBV7-9 and TRBJ2-7, the full variable domain reads DTGVSQNPRHKITKRGQNVTFRCDPISEHNRLYWYRQTLGQGPEFLTYFQNEAQLEKSRLLSDRFSAERPKGSFSTLEIQRTEQGDSAMYLCASSLGTSWYEQYFGPGTRLTVT.

V gene TRBV7-9 combines with J gene TRBJ1-5; D may be TRBD1 (5 bases). The CDR3 length is 14 residues. Trimming took 3 bases from V and 3 from J, leaving 9 bases between them. Germline V CDR1 and CDR2: SEHNR, FQNEAQ (reference sequence). This chain's CDR3 is CASSFGGTNQPQHF. The CDR3 DNA reads as TGTGCCAGCAGCTTTGGAGGGACCAATCAGCCCCAGCATTTT.

This chain uses TRBV3-1 (or the pseudogene TRBV3-2) with TRBJ2-5; the match to TRBD1 covers 11 bases. The V and J ends lost 8 bases and 1 base, in that order; junction bases with no gene match: 3. Germline CDR1 and CDR2: LGHDT and YNNKEL (reference sequence). This CDR3 spans 14 amino acids. The CDR3 DNA follows: TGTGCCAGCGGGGACAGGGGGTCCCAAGAGACCCAGTACTTC. Translated: CASGDRGSQETQYF.

This clone was found a few times. The chain is built from TRBV7-2 and TRBJ1-5, with a possible D match to TRBD1 (5 bases). This CDR3 has 15 amino acids. From germline, CDR1 is SGHTA and CDR2 FQGNSA. Between the trimmed V and J ends, which lost 2 bases and 7 bases, there was a span of 15 bases. The CDR3 nucleotides read TGTGCCAGCAGCTTAACGATGGGGCGTCAACAGCCCCAGCATTTT. Its protein product is CASSLTMGRQQPQHF.